This T cell receptor beta chain emerged from a study of a mutant IDH1 vaccine in newly diagnosed glioma. About this clone: What it recognizes is unknown.

The germline V gene encodes CDR1 GTSNPN and CDR2 SVGIG (reference sequence). V dropped 3 bases and J dropped 5 bases, with 15 bases sitting between them. There are 14 residues in the CDR3. TCRdb's copy holds only in-frame clones and misses some; the assay was immunoSEQ multiplex PCR. The sample consists of just under 80,000 clones, over 75% of them appearing once. Stated time point: week 5, during vaccination. Vaccination used 300 ug of mutant IDH1 20-mer peptide per dose, with topical imiquimod. The sequence was obtained from a woman between 45 and 65 years old with glioma. The J gene is TRBJ2-3, the V gene TRBV30; D is possibly TRBD1 or TRBD2 (7 bases each). Sequenced here: PBMCs, sampled from a glioma patient whose treatment included an IDH1 peptide vaccine. CDR3 DNA sequence: TGTGCCTGGAGGCGCAGGGGGGGATTAGATACGCAGTATTTT. This codes for CAWRRRGGLDTQYF.